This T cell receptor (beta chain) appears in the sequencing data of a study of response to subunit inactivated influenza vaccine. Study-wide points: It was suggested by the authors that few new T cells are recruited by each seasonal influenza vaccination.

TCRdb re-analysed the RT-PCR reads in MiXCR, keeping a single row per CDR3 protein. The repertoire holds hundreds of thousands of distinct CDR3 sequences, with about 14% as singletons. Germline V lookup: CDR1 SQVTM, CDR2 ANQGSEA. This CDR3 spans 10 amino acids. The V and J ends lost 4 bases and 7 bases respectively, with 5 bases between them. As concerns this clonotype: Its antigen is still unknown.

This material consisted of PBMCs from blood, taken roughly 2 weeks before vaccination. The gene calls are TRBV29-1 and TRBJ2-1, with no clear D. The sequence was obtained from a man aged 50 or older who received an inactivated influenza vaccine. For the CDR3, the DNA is TGCAGCGTTGGGGGAAATGAGCAGTTCTTC. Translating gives CSVGGNEQFF.